This T cell receptor (beta chain) was recovered during a study of T-cell memory formation after mild COVID-19. Study summary: Largely donor-specific sequence clusters came from two donors.

Germline V gives CDR1 SNHLY, CDR2 FYNNEI. Trimming left V 6 bases short and J 4 bases short, with 15 bases between. CDR3 length equals 14 residues. TCRdb redid the calling of the 5' RACE reads with MiXCR, one entry per CDR3 protein. The data show 300,000 to 400,000 distinct CDR3 sequences, approximately 15% seen once. This receptor was taken from a man younger than 30 who had mild COVID-19 (a few samples of this study predate the infection). Cell type and time point are not known. The material sequenced was PBMCs or a T cell subset sorted from them (not recorded which). The chain couples TRBV2 to TRBJ1-1; D possibly corresponds to TRBD1 (6 bases). CDR3 region: CASRLQGWGTEAFF. For the CDR3, the DNA is TGTGCCAGCAGATTACAGGGATGGGGCACTGAAGCTTTCTTT. Full variable domain (missing parts from reference TRBV2 and TRBJ1-1): EPEVTQTPSHQVTQMGQEVILRCVPISNHLYFYWYRQILGQKVEFLVSFYNNEISEKSEIFDDQFSVERPDGSNFTLKIRSTKLEDSAMYFCASRLQGWGTEAFFGQGTRLTVV.